Below are 11 T cell receptor beta chains sequenced from a single sample in a study of T cells in Graves' hyperthyroidism and ophthalmopathy. TCR beta CDR3 regions were amplified from RNA. TCR CDR3 underwent first-round RT-PCR with the HTBI primer set. Each CDR3 protein is one row after TCRdb ran MiXCR on the multiplex PCR reads. The table has some 370,000 distinct CDR3 sequences, roughly 17% seen once. Input material: blood. These receptors were collected from a woman under 40 with Graves' hyperthyroidism that later progressed to Graves' ophthalmopathy.

This clonotype was recorded many times. The chain recombines TRBV6-1 with TRBJ2-7; D might be TRBD1 (7 bases). Between the trimmed V and J ends, which lost 5 bases and 1 base, there was a span of 15 bases. Germline assignment: CDR1 MNHNS and CDR2 SASEGT. CDR3 length equals 15 residues. This CDR3 reads CASSKTGRQSYEQYF. The CDR3 region has the DNA TGTGCCAGCAGTAAGACAGGGAGGCAGTCCTACGAGCAGTACTTC.

This clonotype was found many times. The J gene is TRBJ2-3, the V gene TRBV28; 8 nucleotides align to TRBD2. This CDR3 has 17 amino acids. Per germline, CDR1 MDHEN and CDR2 SYDVKM. Trimming took 4 bases from V and 0 from J; bases not matched to a gene: 9. Written as DNA, the CDR3 is TGTGCCAGCAGTTATCTTTTCGGGGGGGCTAGCACAGATACGCAGTATTTT. Its protein is CASSYLFGGASTDTQYF.

This clonotype was counted a few times. The rearrangement uses TRBV5-6 and TRBJ1-1; 7 positions agree with TRBD1. This CDR3 contains 15 residues. V trimming: 3 bases; J trimming: 1 base; junction bases outside the gene matches: 6. Germline CDR1 reads SGHDT; CDR2 reads YYEEEE. The CDR3 loop is CASSWPSGGNTEAFF. For the CDR3, the DNA is TGTGCCAGCAGCTGGCCCTCAGGGGGGAACACTGAAGCTTTCTTT.

This clonotype was seen ten or more times. The CDR3 spells CASSLQRGTLHF. The DNA for the CDR3 is TGTGCCAGCAGTCTACAACGTGGGACCCTCCACTTT. This sequence joins TRBV2 and TRBJ1-6; D gene unclear. This CDR3 is built from 12 residues. From germline, CDR1 is SNHLY and CDR2 FYNNEI. The V gene lost 5 bases and the J gene lost 14 bases, with 13 bases spanning the gap. Variable domain in full (rest from reference TRBV2 and TRBJ1-6): EPEVTQTPSHQVTQMGQEVILRCVPISNHLYFYWYRQILGQKVEFLVSFYNNEISEKSEIFDDQFSVERPDGSNFTLKIRSTKLEDSAMYFCASSLQRGTLHFGNGTRLTVT.

This clonotype came up many times. The chain has TRBV6-1 and TRBJ1-4; 7 bases are a match to TRBD1. The V and J ends lost 2 bases and 6 bases, in that order; junction bases with no gene match: 3. This CDR3 is built from 14 residues. CDR1 is MNHNS and CDR2 is SASEGT in the germline V gene. This CDR3 reads CASSEWTGDEKLFF. The CDR3 DNA follows: TGTGCCAGCAGTGAATGGACAGGAGATGAAAAACTGTTTTTT.

This clonotype appeared many times. This chain uses TRBV3-1 with TRBJ2-5, with D perhaps matching TRBD1 (7 bases). Germline CDR1 is LGHDT and CDR2 is YNNKEL (reference sequence). CDR3 length equals 19 residues. The V and J ends lost 2 bases and 3 bases respectively, with 25 bases between them. This CDR3 reads CASSQRGRGRRPREETQYF. Here the CDR3 DNA reads TGTGCCAGCAGCCAAAGGGGGCGTGGGAGGAGGCCCAGGGAAGAGACCCAGTACTTC.

In its sample, this clonotype was seen a few times. Sequence at one end of the junction differs from germline and may be a read error. This chain connects TRBV4-1 to TRBJ2-5; 11 bases are shared with TRBD2. The V gene's germline CDR1 is MGHRA and CDR2 YSYEKL. CDR3 size: 14 residues. CDR3 loop: CASSPKTSGSTRDF. The CDR3 DNA reads as TGCGCCAGCAGCCCGAAAACTAGCGGGAGTACGCGGGACTTC.

CDR3 loop: CASSSSAGAWNGYTF. The CDR3 DNA sequence: TGTGCCAGCAGTTCAAGCGCCGGGGCCTGGAATGGCTACACCTTC. The rearrangement uses TRBV27 and TRBJ1-2, with D tentatively TRBD1 (5 bases). V was clipped by 4 bases and J by 6 bases, with 18 bases between them. Germline values: CDR1 MNHEY, CDR2 SMNVEV (reference sequence). The length of the CDR3 is 15 residues.

This clonotype has a handful of counts. The V and J genes are TRBV7-7 and TRBJ1-1; no firm D call. V was shortened by 3 bases and J by 0 bases, with 5 bases between the two germline ends. The CDR3 covers 13 residues. CDR1 is SSHAT and CDR2 is FNYEAQ in the germline V gene (reference sequence). In DNA, the CDR3 is TGTGCCAGCAGCTTTCATATGAACACTGAAGCTTTCTTT. This gives the protein CASSFHMNTEAFF.

This clonotype was seen ten or more times. J is TRBJ2-3 and V is TRBV3-1; D gene unclear. The CDR3 is 15 residues long. The germline V gene encodes CDR1 LGHDT and CDR2 YNNKEL (reference sequence). The V end was cut by 1 base, the J end by 6 bases, with 14 bases between. The CDR3 is CASSQATSDWDTQYF. DNA for the CDR3: TGTGCCAGCAGCCAAGCGACTTCAGATTGGGATACGCAGTATTTT.

This clonotype occurred a few times. V usage is TRBV7-9 and J usage is TRBJ1-1; D perhaps matches TRBD1 (6 bases). V was trimmed by 3 bases and J by 6 bases, leaving 17 bases between them. Germline V gene sequence: CDR1 SEHNR, CDR2 FQNEAQ (reference sequence). The CDR3 length is 15 residues. CDR3 amino acids: CASSLRGTGESEAFF. For the CDR3, the DNA is TGTGCCAGCAGCTTGAGGGGGACGGGGGAATCTGAAGCTTTCTTT.